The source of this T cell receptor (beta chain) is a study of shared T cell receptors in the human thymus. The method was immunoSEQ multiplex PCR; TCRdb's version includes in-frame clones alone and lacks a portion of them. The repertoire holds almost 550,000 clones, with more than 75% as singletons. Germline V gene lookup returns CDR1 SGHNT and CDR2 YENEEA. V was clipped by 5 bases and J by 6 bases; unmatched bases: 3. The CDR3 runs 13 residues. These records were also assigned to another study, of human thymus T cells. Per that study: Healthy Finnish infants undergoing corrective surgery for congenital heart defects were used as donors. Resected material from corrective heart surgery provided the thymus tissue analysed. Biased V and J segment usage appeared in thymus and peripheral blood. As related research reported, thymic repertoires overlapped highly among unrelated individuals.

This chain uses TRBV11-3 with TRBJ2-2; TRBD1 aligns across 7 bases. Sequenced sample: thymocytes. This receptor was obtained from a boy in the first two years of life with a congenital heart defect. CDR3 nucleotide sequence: TGTGCCAGCAGCCCAACAGGGGCCGGGGAGCTGTTTTTT. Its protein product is CASSPTGAGELFF.